One and the same sample provided the 18 T cell receptor beta chains below, sequenced in a study of T cell repertoires in cytomegalovirus infection. TCRdb processed the reads anew with MiXCR; each CDR3 protein has one entry. The sample lists about 340,000 distinct CDR3 sequences, 25% to 35% occurring once. Antigens of these TCRs are unknown. The material sequenced was cultured PBMCs, taken from culture after CMV antigen stimulation. The receptors originated from a human donor in good health (CMV status not recorded). Some clones in this sample may be carry-over from other donors' samples.

The chain combines TRBV7-8 with TRBJ1-5; the D is unclear. Per the germline V gene, CDR1 is SGHVS and CDR2 is FQNEAQ. The V end lost 5 bases, the J end lost 6 bases, and 20 bases lay between the germline ends. The CDR3 sequence is 16 residues long. CDR3 nucleotide sequence: TGTGCCAGCAGCCGATTAGGTGCTGTGGTCGGTCAGCCCCAGCATTTT. Protein product: CASSRLGAVVGQPQHF.

V gene TRBV5-5 combines with J gene TRBJ1-2, with D unresolved. Trimming removed 4 bases at V and 0 bases at J, with 7 bases between. Germline CDR1 is SGHKS and CDR2 is YYEKEE (reference sequence). CDR3 length: 13 amino acids. In DNA, the CDR3 is TGTGCCAGCAGCGCGAGTTCTAACTATGGCTACACCTTC. As protein: CASSASSNYGYTF. Combining the CDR3 with reference TRBV5-5 and TRBJ1-2 gives the whole variable domain DAGVTQSPTHLIKTRGQQVTLRCSPISGHKSVSWYQQVLGQGPQFIFQYYEKEERGRGNFPDRFSARQFPNYSSELNVNALLLGDSALYLCASSASSNYGYTFGSGTRLTVV.

There are many counts of this clonotype. The CDR3 nucleotides are TGTGCCAGCAGCATAAGAAAGGGGGCAGATACGCAGTATTTT. As protein: CASSIRKGADTQYF. The chain recombines TRBV7-2 with TRBJ2-3, with D perhaps TRBD1 (6 bases). This CDR3 contains 14 residues. Germline assignment: CDR1 SGHTA and CDR2 FQGNSA. The V end lost 5 bases, the J end lost 4 bases, and 13 bases lay between the germline ends.

The chain is built from TRBV27 and TRBJ1-2; 10 nucleotides align to TRBD1. The CDR3 contains 14 residues. In germline, CDR1 is MNHEY, CDR2 SMNVEV (reference sequence). With V trimmed by 5 bases and J by 7 bases, 7 bases remained unmatched. CDR3 DNA sequence: TGTGCCAGCAGTCAGCGGGACAGGGGTTCTGGCTACACCTTC. It specifies CASSQRDRGSGYTF.

The rearrangement joins TRBV7-8 to TRBJ1-5; 8 nucleotides match TRBD1. In germline, CDR1 is SGHVS, CDR2 FQNEAQ. V shed 4 bases and J 3 bases; nucleotides not matched to a gene: 11. The CDR3 sequence is 17 residues long. This chain's CDR3 is CASSSSGGTGLNQPQHF. CDR3 coding DNA: TGTGCCAGCAGCTCATCCGGGGGGACAGGCCTCAATCAGCCCCAGCATTTT.

In this sample, this clonotype turned up a few times. This chain joins TRBV27 and TRBJ2-1; the D gene is possibly TRBD1 (6 bases). With 5 bases removed from V and 4 bases from J, the gap between germline ends came to 18 bases. The CDR3 runs 16 residues. CDR1 MNHEY and CDR2 SMNVEV come from the germline V gene (reference sequence). DNA for the CDR3: TGTGCCAGCAGTGATACAGGGTTACCCTTTTACAATGAGCAGTTCTTC. Its protein is CASSDTGLPFYNEQFF.

This clonotype was seen at least ten times. The chain joins TRBV2 to TRBJ1-1; D unresolved. Trimming cost V 6 bases and J 5 bases, with 16 bases left between them. The CDR3 consists of 14 residues. The germline gives CDR1 SNHLY, CDR2 FYNNEI. The chain's CDR3 is CASRTGNVGTEAFF. The CDR3 nucleotides read TGTGCCAGCAGAACGGGGAATGTGGGGACTGAAGCTTTCTTT. Together with reference TRBV2 and TRBJ1-1, the CDR3 gives the full variable domain: EPEVTQTPSHQVTQMGQEVILRCVPISNHLYFYWYRQILGQKVEFLVSFYNNEISEKSEIFDDQFSVERPDGSNFTLKIRSTKLEDSAMYFCASRTGNVGTEAFFGQGTRLTVV.

This clonotype appeared a few times. The genes are TRBV12-5 and TRBJ1-2; no clear D. The germline CDR1 and CDR2 sequences are LGHNT and FRNRAP. The CDR3 runs 16 residues. CDR3 region: CALENLRRTLNYGYTF. The CDR3, as DNA: TGTGCATTAGAAAATTTACGACGGACCCTGAACTATGGCTACACCTTC.

The chain recombines TRBV7-8 with TRBJ2-7; D unresolved. The V gene's germline CDR1 is SGHVS and CDR2 FQNEAQ. Trimming left V 8 bases short and J 4 bases short, with 21 bases between. CDR3 length equals 15 residues. CDR3 nucleotides: TGTGCCAGCGGGGAACTTCTTCACGGTGAATACGAGCAGTACTTC. Its translation is CASGELLHGEYEQYF.

The chain links TRBV7-9 to TRBJ2-3; D is unresolved. The length of the CDR3 is 18 residues. The V end lost 2 bases, the J end lost 4 bases, and 22 bases lay between the germline ends. Per germline, CDR1 SEHNR and CDR2 FQNEAQ (reference sequence). The CDR3 is CASSLTNGPEAAPDTQYF. DNA of the CDR3: TGTGCCAGCAGCTTAACTAATGGTCCGGAAGCTGCTCCAGATACGCAGTATTTT.

The chain couples TRBV6-5 to TRBJ2-3; 7 bases fit TRBD1. CDR1 and CDR2 from the germline V gene are MNHEY and SVGAGI. V shed 2 bases, J shed 4 bases, and the junction held 9 bases outside the gene matches. The CDR3 is 16 residues long. As DNA, the CDR3 is TGTGCCAGCAGTTACCTACAGGGGTTGCGCGCAGATACGCAGTATTTT. Residues: CASSYLQGLRADTQYF.

This clonotype was seen at least ten times. V usage is TRBV29-1 and J usage is TRBJ1-1; no firm D call. V was trimmed by 2 bases and J by 11 bases, leaving 18 bases between them. The CDR3 covers 13 residues. Germline CDR1 SQVTM, CDR2 ANQGSEA. CDR3 loop: CSVESPRNDGAFF. The CDR3 region has the DNA TGCAGCGTTGAATCCCCACGCAACGACGGGGCTTTCTTT. Looking up the rest from reference TRBV29-1 and TRBJ1-1 gives the full variable domain: SAVISQKPSRDICQRGTSLTIQCQVDSQVTMMFWYRQQPGQSLTLIATANQGSEATYESGFVIDKFPISRPNLTFSTLTVSNMSPEDSSIYLCSVESPRNDGAFFGQGTRLTVV.

This clonotype was found many times. The rearrangement joins TRBV7-2 to TRBJ1-5; D uncertain. V was trimmed by 1 base and J by 3 bases, leaving 10 bases between them. From germline, CDR1 is SGHTA and CDR2 FQGNSA. The CDR3 loop spans 15 amino acids. CDR3 DNA sequence: TGTGCCAGCAGCTTAGAACCACTGACCAATCAGCCCCAGCATTTT. Translated, it gives CASSLEPLTNQPQHF.

The chain has TRBV29-1 and TRBJ1-5; no definite D call. CDR1 is SQVTM and CDR2 is ANQGSEA in the germline V gene. V gave up 5 bases and J gave up 0 bases, with 8 bases separating them. This CDR3 is 13 amino acids long. The CDR3 spells CSVRENSNQPQHF. For the CDR3, the DNA is TGCAGCGTTAGGGAGAATAGCAATCAGCCCCAGCATTTT.

The chain employs TRBV7-9 and TRBJ1-6; no firm D call. Looked up from germline, CDR1 is SEHNR and CDR2 is FQNEAQ (reference sequence). With 8 bases removed from V and 8 bases from J, the gap between germline ends came to 7 bases. The length of the CDR3 is 11 residues. CDR3 sequence: CASASDSPLHF. CDR3 DNA: TGTGCCAGCGCCTCGGATTCACCCCTCCACTTT.

This chain's CDR3 is CASSKVEGTEAFF. The CDR3 DNA reads as TGTGCCAGTAGTAAGGTTGAGGGCACTGAAGCTTTCTTT. The rearrangement links TRBV19 to TRBJ1-1; no clear D. Germline lookup yields CDR1 LNHDA and CDR2 SQIVND (reference sequence). Between the trimmed V and J ends, which lost 4 bases and 4 bases, there was a span of 10 bases. The CDR3 loop spans 13 amino acids.

In its sample, this clonotype was seen once. The J gene is TRBJ2-7, the V gene TRBV3-1; 7 bases fit TRBD1. Trimming removed 4 bases from V and 6 bases from J; junction bases left unmatched: 9. The germline CDR1 and CDR2 sequences are LGHDT and YNNKEL (reference sequence). The CDR3 extends over 14 amino acids. This CDR3 is CASSPGQEWSEQYF. CDR3 in DNA: TGTGCCAGCAGCCCAGGACAGGAATGGAGCGAGCAGTACTTC.

V usage is TRBV24-1 and J usage is TRBJ2-3; TRBD2 agrees at 8 bases. The CDR3 is made up of 17 amino acids. In germline, CDR1 is KGHDR, CDR2 SFDVKD. J gave up 0 bases and V 4 bases, and 8 bases lay outside the gene matches. The CDR3 coding sequence is TGTGCCACCAGTGACCTCCCGACTAGCGCTAGCACAGATACGCAGTATTTT. The encoded protein is CATSDLPTSASTDTQYF.